This T cell receptor beta chain is drawn from a study of cytomegalovirus exposure and HLA in healthy donors. Study-level results: Analysis performed later found about 17,000 TCR beta sequences associated with HLA alleles at 0.05 false discovery rate.

V was shortened by 1 base and J by 5 bases, with 9 bases between the two germline ends. This CDR3 has 14 residues. The germline CDR1 and CDR2 sequences are SGHRS and YFSETQ. Comment on this clone: Its cognate antigen is unknown.

The PCR ran on 60 Vbeta and 13 Jbeta primers. Clones were sequenced by immunoSEQ multiplex PCR, and TCRdb holds only the in-frame ones, with some missing. The profile shows about 160,000 clones, 82% of them singletons. This TCR was sampled from a male donor in good health and CMV-seronegative. V is TRBV5-1 and J is TRBJ1-4, with D maybe TRBD1 (6 bases). The sequenced sample was PBMCs. The CDR3 region is CASSLRGLNEKLFF. The CDR3 region has the DNA TGCGCCAGCAGCTTGAGGGGGTTGAATGAAAAACTGTTTTTT.